One T cell receptor (beta chain) is described in this entry. In the authors' workflow: Reference gene primer amplification gave nucleated cell count estimates. Here immunoSEQ multiplex PCR was the method, and the copy in TCRdb shows in-frame clones only, minus some. From that table come the V and J calls and clone size; the DNA was used to work out D and trimming. Of approximately 250,000 clones in the sample, more than 85% were seen once. The V gene end was trimmed by 6 bases and the J gene end by 2 bases; junction bases not matched to a gene: 3. The CDR3 is made up of 14 amino acids. Germline V CDR1 and CDR2: SNHLY, FYNNEI. These data come from a study of blood T cell repertoires in COVID-19. Study as a whole: Collection of acute and convalescent COVID-19 samples took place in the United States, Italy and Spain. PBMCs, B-cell-depleted T cells, or T cells were the source of the cDNA or gDNA that made up the material.

Sequenced material: PBMCs or T cells enriched from blood (not recorded which). The source is a man aged 35-49 years who had been exposed to COVID-19. J is TRBJ2-5 and V is TRBV2, with 10 bases matching TRBD1. Here the CDR3 DNA reads TGTGCCAGCAGGGGACAGGGGAGACAAGAGACCCAGTACTTC. The encoded protein is CASRGQGRQETQYF.